These 27 T cell receptor beta chains originate from one sample sequenced in a study of CD8 T cells in Susac syndrome. RNA in amounts of 0.5 to 1 ug was reverse transcribed with random hexamers. TCRdb fed the immunoSEQ multiplex PCR reads into MiXCR, producing one record per CDR3 protein. The data hold about 66,000 distinct CDR3 sequences, with about 94% observed a single time. Specimen: CD8+ T cells from PBMCs. Source of these receptors: a human donor with multiple sclerosis.

This chain uses TRBV11-2 with TRBJ2-3, with TRBD2 identical over 16 bases. V lost 4 bases and J lost 2; bases outside the gene matches: 3. This CDR3 has 17 residues. Per germline, CDR1 SGHAT and CDR2 FQNNGV. In DNA form, the CDR3 reads TGTGCCAGCAGCTCGGGACTAGCGGGAGGGTACACAGATACGCAGTATTTT. Encoded protein: CASSSGLAGGYTDTQYF. The whole variable domain, remainder taken from reference TRBV11-2 and TRBJ2-3, is EAGVAQSPRYKIIEKRQSVAFWCNPISGHATLYWYQQILGQGPKLLIQFQNNGVVDDSQLPKDRFSAERLKGVDSTLKIQPAKLEDSAVYLCASSSGLAGGYTDTQYFGPGTRLTVL.

The V gene is TRBV27, the J gene TRBJ2-7; TRBD1 agrees at 7 bases. Germline V lookup: CDR1 MNHEY, CDR2 SMNVEV (reference sequence). CDR3 size: 15 residues. V dropped 2 bases and J dropped 4; count of bases not matched to a gene: 8. The CDR3 bases are TGTGCCAGCAGTTTAGCCCAGGGGGTAGGATACGAGCAGTACTTC. Translation: CASSLAQGVGYEQYF.

The CDR3 nucleotides read TGTGCCAGCAGTTTATGGGGGGGGTTGGCTGAAGCTTTCTTT. Translation gives CASSLWGGLAEAFF. This chain connects TRBV28 to TRBJ1-1, with D maybe TRBD1 (5 bases). The V end lost 0 bases, the J end lost 6 bases, and 11 bases lay between the germline ends. The CDR3 is 14 residues long. Germline CDR1 reads MDHEN; CDR2 reads SYDVKM.

The chain carries TRBV13 and TRBJ2-3, with TRBD1 matching 7 bases. The CDR3 length is 15 residues. Germline V gene data show CDR1 as PRHDT and CDR2 as FYEKMQ (reference sequence). Trimming cost V 4 bases and J 1 base; bases outside gene matches: 5. CDR3 sequence: CASSSSGGGTDTQYF. The CDR3, as DNA: TGTGCCAGCAGCTCCTCAGGGGGTGGCACAGATACGCAGTATTTT.

This sequence joins TRBV3-1 and TRBJ2-3; 11 bases line up with TRBD1. Losses at the gene ends were 1 base for V and 5 bases for J; bases not matched to a gene: 14. This CDR3 has 19 amino acids. Looked up from germline, CDR1 is LGHDT and CDR2 is YNNKEL (reference sequence). DNA of the CDR3: TGTGCCAGCAGCCAAGTACTAAGCCGGACAGGGGGCGCGGAAGATACGCAGTATTTT. Translation: CASSQVLSRTGGAEDTQYF.

The chain recombines TRBV5-6 with TRBJ2-6; possibly TRBD1 for D (6 bases). The CDR3 is 17 residues long. Trimming shortened V by 4 bases and J by 1 base, and 15 bases separated the two germline ends. The germline gives CDR1 SGHDT, CDR2 YYEEEE. In nucleotides, the CDR3 is TGTGCCAGCAGCCCGAGATGGGACAAATCTGGGGCCAACGTCCTGACTTTC. Protein sequence: CASSPRWDKSGANVLTF.

The rearrangement uses TRBV5-6 and TRBJ2-7, with D unclear. V shed 2 bases and J shed 5 bases, with 20 bases lying between them. The CDR3 has 16 residues. Germline CDR1 reads SGHDT; CDR2 reads YYEEEE. CDR3 amino acids: CASSFLWTLTSDEQYF. DNA of the CDR3: TGTGCCAGCAGCTTCCTCTGGACCCTTACATCGGACGAGCAGTACTTC.

J is TRBJ2-1 and V is TRBV29-1, with D unresolved. There are 13 residues in the CDR3. Trimming took 1 base from V and 2 from J, leaving 6 bases between them. Germline-derived CDR1 and CDR2 are SQVTM and ANQGSEA. CDR3 protein: CSVEGETYNEQFF. The DNA for the CDR3 is TGCAGCGTTGAAGGGGAAACCTACAATGAGCAGTTCTTC.

The chain combines TRBV9 with TRBJ2-7, with D tentatively TRBD1 (6 bases). This CDR3 has 12 residues. The V and J ends lost 4 bases and 5 bases respectively, with 10 bases between them. Germline CDR1 SGDLS, CDR2 YYNGEE. The CDR3 DNA reads TGTGCCAGCAGCTCAGGGGTTGACGAGCAGTACTTC. Amino acid sequence: CASSSGVDEQYF.

The CDR3: CASSPIPQGSNEQFF. CDR3 sequence (DNA): TGTGCCAGCTCACCGATTCCTCAGGGCTCCAATGAGCAGTTCTTC. This chain links TRBV18 with TRBJ2-1, with D possibly TRBD1 on 5 matching bases. Trimming took off 3 bases at V and 6 bases at J, with 15 bases between the two ends. Looked up from germline, CDR1 is KGHSH and CDR2 is LQKENI. The CDR3 consists of 15 residues.

The chain uses TRBV30 and TRBJ1-2; possible D gene TRBD1, 6 bases. The V and J ends lost 0 bases and 8 bases respectively, with 16 bases between them. Germline CDR1 GTSNPN, CDR2 SVGIG (reference sequence). This CDR3 has 14 residues. The CDR3 bases are TGTGCCTGGAGTGTTGGAGAAGGGGGACGAGGCTACACCTTC. Residues: CAWSVGEGGRGYTF.

The chain couples TRBV15 to TRBJ1-5; D not resolved. The CDR3 is 13 residues long. Germline V gives CDR1 LNHNV, CDR2 YYDKDF (reference sequence). Trimming stripped 0 bases from V and 5 bases from J, with 5 bases between. CDR3 DNA: TGTGCCACCAGCAGAGAGGGTCATCAGCCCCAGCATTTT. Protein product: CATSREGHQPQHF.

The gene calls are TRBV23-1 and TRBJ2-1; the D is unclear. TRBV23-1 belongs to the ORF category, with a function that is uncertain. This CDR3 has 18 amino acids. V was clipped by 3 bases and J by 0 bases, with 18 bases between them. The CDR3 protein is CASSHLAAWPYSYNEQFF. The CDR3 DNA follows: TGCGCCAGCAGTCACCTTGCAGCCTGGCCTTACTCCTACAATGAGCAGTTCTTC.

The chain recombines TRBV6-1 with TRBJ2-1, with 9 bases aligning to TRBD2. V gave up 6 bases and J gave up 7 bases; unmatched junction bases: 13. This CDR3 contains 16 residues. Germline lookup yields CDR1 MNHNS and CDR2 SASEGT. CDR3 region: CASRRLAGDYVNEQFF. CDR3 nucleotides: TGTGCCAGCAGGAGATTAGCGGGAGACTATGTGAATGAGCAGTTCTTC.

V and J are TRBV20-1 and TRBJ2-1; D remains ambiguous. This CDR3 is built from 13 residues. V shed 5 bases and J shed 0 bases, with 8 bases lying between them. Germline V gene lookup returns CDR1 DFQATT and CDR2 SNEGSKA (reference sequence). CDR3 coding DNA: TGCAGTGCTCGTTCTAACTCCTACAATGAGCAGTTCTTC. It specifies CSARSNSYNEQFF.

This rearrangement joins TRBV6-5 to TRBJ1-6; a possible D gene is TRBD1 (6 bases). The CDR3 is 20 residues long. Germline V gives CDR1 MNHEY, CDR2 SVGAGI. Trimming cost V 0 bases and J 0 bases, with 18 bases left between them. In nucleotides, the CDR3 is TGTGCCAGCAGTTACTCGGCGTCAGGGGCCCGCAGCTCCTATAATTCACCCCTCCACTTT. Its protein product is CASSYSASGARSSYNSPLHF.

The V gene is TRBV7-9, the J gene TRBJ1-2; D is uncertain. This CDR3 contains 14 residues. Trimming cost V 4 bases and J 5 bases, with 14 bases left between them. Germline CDR1 and CDR2: SEHNR and FQNEAQ (reference sequence). CDR3 nucleotides: TGTGCCAGCAGCTCCCCAGTGAGGTATTATGGCTACACCTTC. Translating it yields CASSSPVRYYGYTF.

The chain combines TRBV6-5 with TRBJ2-7; D is ambiguous. Trimming left V 2 bases short and J 2 bases short, with 10 bases between. Germline V lookup: CDR1 MNHEY, CDR2 SVGAGI. The length of the CDR3 is 14 residues. The CDR3 loop reads CASSYLIRTYEQYF. DNA for the CDR3: TGTGCCAGCAGTTACCTAATTCGGACCTACGAGCAGTACTTC.

This rearrangement joins TRBV20-1 to TRBJ2-1, with TRBD1 matching over 7 bases. V dropped 7 bases and J dropped 3; count of bases not matched to a gene: 6. The germline CDR1 and CDR2 sequences are DFQATT and SNEGSKA (reference sequence). There are 13 residues in the CDR3. The CDR3 sequence is CSGSGTDYNEQFF. The CDR3 DNA reads TGCAGTGGTTCCGGGACAGACTACAATGAGCAGTTCTTC.

The chain uses TRBV20-1 and TRBJ1-5; D might be TRBD1 (5 bases). The germline V gene encodes CDR1 DFQATT and CDR2 SNEGSKA (reference sequence). This CDR3 is 15 amino acids long. V lost 6 bases and J 2 bases, leaving 17 bases between the germline ends. Here the CDR3 DNA reads TGCAGTGCGAAATCTCAGGGAGGGGGCAATCAGCCCCAGCATTTT. Its translation: CSAKSQGGGNQPQHF.

The chain is built from TRBV24-1 and TRBJ1-5, with D maybe TRBD1 (5 bases). Trimming removed 3 bases at V and 11 bases at J, with 13 bases between. This CDR3 region has 13 residues. CDR1 and CDR2 from the germline V gene are KGHDR and SFDVKD. The CDR3 region is CATSDRGQSTQHF. CDR3 sequence (DNA): TGTGCCACCAGTGATAGAGGACAATCGACCCAGCATTTT.

This chain connects TRBV27 to TRBJ2-1, with 7 bases aligning to TRBD1. V dropped 2 bases and J dropped 0; count of bases not matched to a gene: 7. Germline lookup yields CDR1 MNHEY and CDR2 SMNVEV (reference sequence). CDR3 length: 17 residues. CDR3 residues: CASSLPGQASSYNEQFF. The CDR3 region has the DNA TGTGCCAGCAGTTTACCCGGACAGGCGAGCTCCTACAATGAGCAGTTCTTC.

This chain joins TRBV28 and TRBJ2-7; weak D call: TRBD1 (7 bases). With 10 bases removed from V and 0 bases from J, the gap between germline ends came to 13 bases. This CDR3 is 13 amino acids long. CDR1 is MDHEN and CDR2 is SYDVKM in the germline V gene. CDR3 loop: CATRGVSSYEQYF. DNA for the CDR3: TGTGCCACCAGGGGGGTAAGCTCCTACGAGCAGTACTTC.

The CDR3 here is CASSPPGIADGEGRYEQYF. The DNA of the CDR3 is TGTGCCAGCTCACCACCAGGAATAGCGGACGGAGAAGGGAGGTACGAGCAGTACTTC. The gene calls are TRBV18 and TRBJ2-7; possibly TRBD2 for D (6 bases). Germline loops: CDR1 KGHSH, CDR2 LQKENI. The germline V and J ends were trimmed by 0 bases and 4 bases, with 25 bases remaining between them. This CDR3 contains 19 residues.

The J gene is TRBJ1-2, the V gene TRBV13; the D gene is possibly TRBD1 (5 bases). This CDR3 spans 15 amino acids. V gave up 0 bases and J gave up 4 bases, with 12 bases separating them. CDR1 PRHDT and CDR2 FYEKMQ come from the germline V gene (reference sequence). CDR3 amino acids: CASSLGLEGTYGYTF. CDR3 nucleotides: TGTGCCAGCAGCTTAGGCCTGGAGGGGACCTATGGCTACACCTTC.

The chain carries TRBV29-1 and TRBJ2-3, with TRBD2 matching over 13 bases. V dropped 0 bases and J dropped 6; count of bases not matched to a gene: 9. CDR1 is SQVTM, CDR2 ANQGSEA, per germline. The CDR3 runs 17 residues. CDR3 region: CSVEDWTSGGPFDTQYF. The CDR3 bases are TGCAGCGTTGAAGACTGGACTAGCGGGGGTCCCTTCGATACGCAGTATTTT.

The CDR3 DNA reads as TGTGCCAGCAAGCTCACGGAAGAGACCCAGTACTTC. Protein product: CASKLTEETQYF. The chain joins TRBV7-9 to TRBJ2-5; D unclear. The germline V gene has CDR1 SEHNR and CDR2 FQNEAQ (reference sequence). The V end was cut by 7 bases, the J end by 3 bases, with 9 bases between. The CDR3 has 12 residues. Variable domain in full (rest from reference TRBV7-9 and TRBJ2-5): DTGVSQNPRHKITKRGQNVTFRCDPISEHNRLYWYRQTLGQGPEFLTYFQNEAQLEKSRLLSDRFSAERPKGSFSTLEIQRTEQGDSAMYLCASKLTEETQYFGPGTRLLVL.